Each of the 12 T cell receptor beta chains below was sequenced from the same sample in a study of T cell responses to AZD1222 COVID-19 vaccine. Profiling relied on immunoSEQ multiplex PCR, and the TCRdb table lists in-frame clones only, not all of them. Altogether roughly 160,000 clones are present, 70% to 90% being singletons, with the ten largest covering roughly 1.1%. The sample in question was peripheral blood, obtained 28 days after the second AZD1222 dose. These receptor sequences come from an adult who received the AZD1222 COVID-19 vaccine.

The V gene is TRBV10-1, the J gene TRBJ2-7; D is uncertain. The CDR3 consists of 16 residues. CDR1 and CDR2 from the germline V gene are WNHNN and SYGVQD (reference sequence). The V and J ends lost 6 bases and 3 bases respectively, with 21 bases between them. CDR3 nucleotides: TGCGCCAGCAGCCCCGCGCCCGGGTGGGAAGACTACGAGCAGTACTTC. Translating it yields CASSPAPGWEDYEQYF.

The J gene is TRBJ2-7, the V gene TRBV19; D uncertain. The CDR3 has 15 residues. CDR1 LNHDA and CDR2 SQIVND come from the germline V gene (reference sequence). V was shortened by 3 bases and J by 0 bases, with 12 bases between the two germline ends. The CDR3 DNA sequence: TGTGCCAGTAGTATGTCATCCTGGGACTCCTACGAGCAGTACTTC. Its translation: CASSMSSWDSYEQYF. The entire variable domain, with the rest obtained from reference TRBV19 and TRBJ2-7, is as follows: DGGITQSPKYLFRKEGQNVTLSCEQNLNHDAMYWYRQDPGQGLRLIYYSQIVNDFQKGDIAEGYSVSREKKESFPLTVTSAQKNPTAFYLCASSMSSWDSYEQYFGPGTRLTVT.

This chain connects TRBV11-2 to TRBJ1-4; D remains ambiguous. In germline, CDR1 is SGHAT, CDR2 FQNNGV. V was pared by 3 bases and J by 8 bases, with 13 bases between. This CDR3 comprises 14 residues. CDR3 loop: CASSFGGPDEKLFF. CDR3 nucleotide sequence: TGTGCCAGCAGCTTTGGTGGGCCTGACGAAAAACTGTTTTTT.

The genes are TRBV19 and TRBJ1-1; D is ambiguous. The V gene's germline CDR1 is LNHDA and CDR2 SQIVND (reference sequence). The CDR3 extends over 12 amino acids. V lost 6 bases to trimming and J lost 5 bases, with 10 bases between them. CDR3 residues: CASSPSRTEAFF. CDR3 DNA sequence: TGTGCCAGTAGCCCCTCGCGTACTGAAGCTTTCTTT.

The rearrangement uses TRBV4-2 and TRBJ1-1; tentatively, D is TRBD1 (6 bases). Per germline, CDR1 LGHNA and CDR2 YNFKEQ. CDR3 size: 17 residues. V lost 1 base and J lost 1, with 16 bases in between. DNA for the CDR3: TGTGCCAGCAGCCAAGCGTCCGGGGGCGTTAAGAACACTGAAGCTTTCTTT. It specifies CASSQASGGVKNTEAFF.

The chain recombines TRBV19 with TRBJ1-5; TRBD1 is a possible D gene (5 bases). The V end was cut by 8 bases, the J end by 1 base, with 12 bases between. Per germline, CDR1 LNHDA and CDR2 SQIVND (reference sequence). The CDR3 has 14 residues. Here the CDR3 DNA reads TGTGCCAGTGGCCGGGACCGCAGCAATCAGCCCCAGCATTTT. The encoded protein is CASGRDRSNQPQHF.

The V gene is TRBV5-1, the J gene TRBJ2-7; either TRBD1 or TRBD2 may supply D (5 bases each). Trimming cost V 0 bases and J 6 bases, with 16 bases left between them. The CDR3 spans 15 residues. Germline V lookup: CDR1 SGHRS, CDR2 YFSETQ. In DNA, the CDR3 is TGCGCCAGCAGCTTGGCAGGGACCCAGGAGGTCGAGCAGTACTTC. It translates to CASSLAGTQEVEQYF.

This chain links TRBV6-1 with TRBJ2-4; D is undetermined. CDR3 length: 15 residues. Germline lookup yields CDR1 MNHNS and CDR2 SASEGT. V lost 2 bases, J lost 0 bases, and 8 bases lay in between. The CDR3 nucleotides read TGTGCCAGCAGTGAACAAGATCTAGCCAAAAACATTCAGTACTTC. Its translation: CASSEQDLAKNIQYF.

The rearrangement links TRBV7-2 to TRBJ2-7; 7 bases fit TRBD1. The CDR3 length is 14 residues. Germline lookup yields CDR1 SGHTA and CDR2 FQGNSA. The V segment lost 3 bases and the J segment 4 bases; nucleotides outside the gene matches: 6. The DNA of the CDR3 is TGTGCCAGCAGCTTTGACAGGGCGTTGTACGAGCAGTACTTC. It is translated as CASSFDRALYEQYF.

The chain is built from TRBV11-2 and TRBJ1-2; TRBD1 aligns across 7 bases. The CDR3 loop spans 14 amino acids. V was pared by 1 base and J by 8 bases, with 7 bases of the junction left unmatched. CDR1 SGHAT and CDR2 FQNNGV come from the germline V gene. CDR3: CASSLARGSYGYTF. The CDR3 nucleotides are TGTGCCAGCAGCTTAGCCAGGGGGAGTTACGGCTACACCTTC.

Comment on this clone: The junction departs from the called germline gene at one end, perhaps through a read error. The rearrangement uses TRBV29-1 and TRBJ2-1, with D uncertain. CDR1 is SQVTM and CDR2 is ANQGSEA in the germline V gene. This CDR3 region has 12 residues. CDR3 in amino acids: CSVGAQRLERFF. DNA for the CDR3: TGCAGCGTTGGTGCCCAGAGGCTCGAGCGGTTCTTC.

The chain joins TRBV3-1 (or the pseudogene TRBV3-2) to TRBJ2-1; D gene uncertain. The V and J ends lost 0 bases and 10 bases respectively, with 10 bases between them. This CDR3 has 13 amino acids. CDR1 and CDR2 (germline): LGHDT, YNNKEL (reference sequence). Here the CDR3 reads CASSQDSRYEQFF. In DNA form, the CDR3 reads TGTGCCAGCAGCCAAGATTCCCGGTACGAGCAGTTCTTC.